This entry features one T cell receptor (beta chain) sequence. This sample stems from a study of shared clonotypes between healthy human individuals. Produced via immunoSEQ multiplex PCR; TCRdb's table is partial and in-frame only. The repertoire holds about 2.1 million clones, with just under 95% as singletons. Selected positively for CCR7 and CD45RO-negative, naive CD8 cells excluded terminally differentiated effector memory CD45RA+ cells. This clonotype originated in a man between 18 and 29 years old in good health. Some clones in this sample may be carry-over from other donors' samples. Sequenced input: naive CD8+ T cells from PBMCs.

For the CDR3, the DNA is TGTGCCAGCAGCTTTGGGACAGCACAGGGAGAGACCCAGTACTTC. It is translated as CASSFGTAQGETQYF. The rearrangement uses TRBV7-9 and TRBJ2-5; 7 positions match TRBD1. V gave up 3 bases and J gave up 4 bases; unmatched junction bases: 8. The CDR3 covers 15 residues. CDR1 is SEHNR, CDR2 FQNEAQ, per germline (reference sequence).